Below are 13 T cell receptor beta chains sequenced from a single sample in a study of OX40 agonist ivuxolimab in advanced cancers. Libraries were prepared by immunoSEQ multiplex PCR; TCRdb keeps only in-frame clonotypes and omits some of them. The repertoire includes 90,000 to 100,000 clones, roughly 83% of them detected once, and more than 1.1% sits in the top ten. The sample consisted of CD4+ or CD8+ T cells sorted from blood, taken in a trial of the OX40 agonist ivuxolimab. The receptors here all came from an adult with an advanced solid tumor such as melanoma, head and neck, liver or kidney cancer.

This chain links TRBV21-1 with TRBJ1-2. TRBV21-1 constitutes a pseudogene. CDR3 length: 13 residues. Written as DNA, the CDR3 is TGTGCCAGGAAACATCCTCCCGACGATGGCTACACCTTC. Amino acid sequence: CARKHPPDDGYTF.

This clone was seen once. This chain links TRBV30 with TRBJ1-2; D call uncertain. The germline V gene encodes CDR1 GTSNPN and CDR2 SVGIG (reference sequence). V was cut by 0 bases and J by 8 bases, with 13 bases left in between. This CDR3 comprises 13 residues. CDR3 in DNA: TGTGCCTGGAGTGTACTTGACGGGGAAGGCTACACCTTC. Translating gives CAWSVLDGEGYTF.

The chain recombines TRBV2 with TRBJ2-7, with unresolved D. This CDR3 is 12 amino acids long. The germline V and J ends were trimmed by 4 bases and 7 bases, with 11 bases remaining between them. Germline CDR1 and CDR2: SNHLY and FYNNEI. The CDR3 protein is CASSASVGEQYF. The DNA for the CDR3 is TGTGCCAGCAGTGCCAGTGTTGGGGAGCAGTACTTC.

This chain joins TRBV11-3 and TRBJ1-1; TRBD1 is a possible D gene (5 bases). V gave up 5 bases and J gave up 0 bases, with 7 bases separating them. CDR1 is SGHNT, CDR2 YENEEA, per germline. There are 13 residues in the CDR3. The CDR3 bases are TGTGCCAGCAGCCGGGGCATGAACACTGAAGCTTTCTTT. The encoded protein is CASSRGMNTEAFF.

As DNA, the CDR3 is TGTGCCAGCAGCACACAAACAGGGGTCTCTAACTATGGCTACACCTTC. Translated: CASSTQTGVSNYGYTF. The chain joins TRBV9 to TRBJ1-2; TRBD1 agrees at 7 bases. Trimming took 4 bases from V and 0 from J; bases not matched to a gene: 9. The CDR3 totals 16 residues. In germline, CDR1 is SGDLS, CDR2 YYNGEE.

The V call is TRBV28, the J call TRBJ2-1; no clear D gene. V lost 1 base to trimming and J lost 8 bases, with 9 bases between them. The CDR3 runs to 13 residues. In germline, CDR1 is MDHEN, CDR2 SYDVKM. CDR3 sequence reads: CASSLSGRDEQFF. The DNA of the CDR3 is TGTGCCAGCAGTTTATCGGGCCGGGATGAGCAGTTCTTC.

This chain joins TRBV18 and TRBJ2-3; 9 bases align to TRBD1. The J segment lost 4 bases and the V segment lost 3 bases, leaving 8 bases of the junction unmatched. Per the germline V gene, CDR1 is KGHSH and CDR2 is LQKENI. CDR3 size: 16 residues. The CDR3 loop is CASSPGDRVVADTQYF. CDR3 DNA: TGTGCCAGCTCACCTGGGGACAGGGTGGTTGCAGATACGCAGTATTTT.

This chain uses TRBV10-3 with TRBJ2-7; D possibly corresponds to TRBD2 (6 bases). The CDR3 is 14 residues long. V shed 6 bases and J shed 5 bases, with 17 bases lying between them. CDR1 is ENHRY and CDR2 is SYGVKD in the germline V gene. The CDR3 loop is CAIRPAGSPHEQYF. In DNA form, the CDR3 reads TGTGCCATCAGACCCGCGGGATCTCCCCACGAGCAGTACTTC.

The gene calls are TRBV10-3 and TRBJ2-7; a weak D match, TRBD1 (6 bases). The CDR3 is 15 amino acids. Germline-derived CDR1 and CDR2 are ENHRY and SYGVKD. V lost 6 bases and J 2 bases, leaving 17 bases between the germline ends. The CDR3 loop reads CAIRNRDNRPYEQYF. DNA of the CDR3: TGTGCCATCAGAAACCGGGACAACCGACCCTACGAGCAGTACTTC.

J is TRBJ2-7 and V is TRBV7-3; D tentatively fits TRBD1 or TRBD2 (5 bases each). Trimming took 4 bases from V and 6 from J, leaving 13 bases between them. The CDR3 contains 13 residues. Germline-derived CDR1 and CDR2 are SGHTA and FQGTGA. CDR3 bases: TGTGCCAGCAGCTCCGCGTTCGGGGCCGAGCAGTACTTC. Protein product: CASSSAFGAEQYF.

The chain combines TRBV4-2 with TRBJ2-5; 7 bases map to TRBD2. The CDR3 totals 16 residues. Germline loops: CDR1 LGHNA, CDR2 YNFKEQ. J gave up 4 bases and V 0 bases, and 8 bases lay outside the gene matches. CDR3 coding DNA: TGTGCCAGCAGCCAAGAGGAGCGGGAAAGGGGAGAGACCCAGTACTTC. Protein sequence: CASSQEERERGETQYF.

Regarding this clone: A read error may produce the germline difference seen at one junction end. The chain has TRBV10-3 and TRBJ1-6, with unresolved D. This CDR3 is built from 13 residues. CDR1 and CDR2 (germline): ENHRY, SYGVKD. CDR3 amino acids: CAISERQNLPLHF. CDR3 nucleotide sequence: TGTGCCATCAGTGAGAGGCAAAATTTACCCCTCCACTTT.

The chain joins TRBV7-3 to TRBJ2-7; unclear D gene. Per germline, CDR1 SGHTA and CDR2 FQGTGA. This CDR3 is 13 amino acids long. V was cut by 5 bases and J by 3 bases, with 11 bases left in between. CDR3 sequence reads: CASSTNSGYEQYF. DNA of the CDR3: TGTGCCAGCAGCACCAACTCGGGCTACGAGCAGTACTTC.